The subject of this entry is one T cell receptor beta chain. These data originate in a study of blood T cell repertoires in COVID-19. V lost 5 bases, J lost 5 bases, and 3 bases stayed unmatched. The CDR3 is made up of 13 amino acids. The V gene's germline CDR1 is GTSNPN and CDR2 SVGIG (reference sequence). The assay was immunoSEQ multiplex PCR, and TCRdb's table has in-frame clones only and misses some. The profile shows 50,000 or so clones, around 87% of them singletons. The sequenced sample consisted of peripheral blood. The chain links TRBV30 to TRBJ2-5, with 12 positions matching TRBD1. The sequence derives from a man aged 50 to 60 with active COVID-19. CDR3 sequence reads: CAWGTGGFETQYF. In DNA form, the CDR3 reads TGTGCCTGGGGGACAGGGGGCTTCGAGACCCAGTACTTC.